Listed here are 2 T cell receptor beta chains from one sample, sequenced in a study of OX40 agonist ivuxolimab in advanced cancers. Method: immunoSEQ multiplex PCR; TCRdb's copy keeps in-frame clones and lacks some. The sample includes 40,000 to 60,000 clones, more than 65% seen only once; the top ten take about 2.9%. Sequenced here: CD4+ or CD8+ T cells sorted from blood, sampled in a trial of the OX40 agonist ivuxolimab. These receptors were taken from an adult with an advanced solid tumor such as melanoma, head and neck, liver or kidney cancer.

The chain is built from TRBV9 and TRBJ1-1; tentative D call: TRBD1 (5 bases). CDR1 and CDR2 (germline): SGDLS, YYNGEE. Trimming took 0 bases from V and 1 from J, leaving 13 bases between them. CDR3 size: 16 residues. The CDR3 coding sequence is TGTGCCAGCAGCGTAGCCCCCGGGACGGAGAACACTGAAGCTTTCTTT. Translation gives CASSVAPGTENTEAFF.

The genes are TRBV7-2 and TRBJ2-1; D is uncertain. V was pared by 2 bases and J by 6 bases, with 5 bases between. The CDR3 consists of 12 residues. Per the germline V gene, CDR1 is SGHTA and CDR2 is FQGNSA. The DNA of the CDR3 is TGTGCCAGCAGCTTAAGACCCAATGAGCAGTTCTTC. Translating it yields CASSLRPNEQFF.